This T cell receptor (beta chain) was sequenced during a study of blood T cell repertoires in COVID-19. The V end was cut by 8 bases, the J end by 6 bases, with 20 bases between. CDR1 and CDR2 from the germline V gene are MNHEY and SMNVEV (reference sequence). The CDR3 runs to 15 residues. In Seattle, patients joined the study during active infection and were tracked longitudinally. The method was immunoSEQ multiplex PCR; TCRdb's version includes in-frame clones alone and lacks a portion of them. The table shows 100,000 to 150,000 clones, with around nine tenths occurring only once. The sequenced material came from peripheral blood. The receptor was isolated from an older woman with COVID-19, enrolled during active disease. The V gene is TRBV27, the J gene TRBJ2-1; possible D gene TRBD1, 6 bases. This CDR3 is CASLNLGGNVNEQFF. DNA of the CDR3: TGTGCCAGCCTTAATTTAGGGGGAAATGTCAATGAGCAGTTCTTC.